Listed here are 17 T cell receptor beta chains from one sample, sequenced in a study of beta chain features in type 1 diabetes. Overall study results and limits: Significant though moderate, a shortening of TCRB CDR3s appeared in all four CD4+ subsets of Type 1 diabetes patients.

Expressed TCRB transcripts were sequenced, since all the RNA that had been isolated was reverse transcribed. Profiling relied on immunoSEQ multiplex PCR, and the TCRdb table lists in-frame clones only, not all of them. The repertoire includes around 130,000 clones, 9% of them detected once, and around 0.7% sits in the top ten. These receptors are not linked to any known antigen. Material for sequencing was central memory CD4+ T cells from blood. These receptors were taken from a man younger than 40 with type 1 diabetes.

This clone was seen only a few times. The V gene is TRBV15, the J gene TRBJ2-7, with TRBD1 matching over 9 bases. The CDR3 spans 15 residues. V trimming: 1 base; J trimming: 6 bases; junction bases outside the gene matches: 7. Per the germline V gene, CDR1 is LNHNV and CDR2 is YYDKDF (reference sequence). CDR3 region: CATSRGGGQGFEQYF. DNA of the CDR3: TGTGCCACCAGCAGAGGCGGCGGACAGGGGTTCGAGCAGTACTTC. The full variable domain, with the rest looked up from reference TRBV15 and TRBJ2-7, is DAMVIQNPRYQVTQFGKPVTLSCSQTLNHNVMYWYQQKSSQAPKLLFHYYDKDFNNEADTPDNFQSRRPNTSFCFLDIRSPGLGDTAMYLCATSRGGGQGFEQYFGPGTRLTVT.

This clone was detected a few times. The chain combines TRBV7-2 with TRBJ1-2; no clear D. Per germline, CDR1 SGHTA and CDR2 FQGNSA. V was trimmed by 2 bases and J by 4 bases, leaving 8 bases between them. The CDR3 sequence is 13 residues long. CDR3 DNA: TGTGCCAGCAGCTTAAAAACAGCCTATGGCTACACCTTC. Its protein is CASSLKTAYGYTF.

The chain has TRBV30 and TRBJ1-6; D is uncertain. This CDR3 has 15 amino acids. Between the trimmed V and J ends, which lost 2 bases and 0 bases, there was a span of 8 bases. Germline V CDR1 and CDR2: GTSNPN, SVGIG (reference sequence). Here the CDR3 DNA reads TGTGCCTGGAGTCCACAAAGCTCCTATAATTCACCCCTCCACTTT. Its protein is CAWSPQSSYNSPLHF.

The rearrangement links TRBV28 to TRBJ2-4, with 7 nucleotides matching TRBD1. This CDR3 spans 17 amino acids. Germline V gives CDR1 MDHEN, CDR2 SYDVKM. Unmatched junction bases numbered 10, after V lost 5 bases and J lost 0 bases. The CDR3 loop is CASSPRDRPLAKNIQYF. CDR3 DNA: TGTGCCAGCAGTCCCCGGGACAGACCTCTAGCCAAAAACATTCAGTACTTC.

The chain carries TRBV10-3 and TRBJ1-1; maybe TRBD1 (5 bases). Trimming shortened V by 8 bases and J by 8 bases, and 15 bases separated the two germline ends. From germline, CDR1 is ENHRY and CDR2 SYGVKD. The CDR3 is 12 amino acids. DNA for the CDR3: TGTGCCATCTCACCTAGGGGTGGAGAAGCTTTCTTT. Residues: CAISPRGGEAFF.

V is TRBV11-3 and J is TRBJ1-1, with D tentatively TRBD1 (5 bases). This CDR3 contains 14 residues. V lost 5 bases and J 7 bases, leaving 17 bases between the germline ends. Germline lookup yields CDR1 SGHNT and CDR2 YENEEA. The CDR3 region is CASSPSAARDEAFF. As DNA, the CDR3 is TGTGCCAGCAGCCCCTCCGCGGCCAGGGATGAAGCTTTCTTT.

This chain connects TRBV15 to TRBJ1-6; 10 positions match TRBD1. V gave up 1 base and J gave up 10 bases; unmatched junction bases: 19. This CDR3 is built from 20 residues. Germline loops: CDR1 LNHNV, CDR2 YYDKDF (reference sequence). This CDR3 reads CATSRVRAGTGALGASPLHF. The DNA of the CDR3 is TGTGCCACCAGCAGAGTCCGGGCTGGGACAGGGGCCCTCGGGGCATCACCCCTCCACTTT.

This chain uses TRBV29-1 with TRBJ2-4, with 11 bases matching TRBD1. The CDR3 totals 13 residues. Unmatched junction bases numbered 7, after V lost 6 bases and J lost 9 bases. Per the germline V gene, CDR1 is SQVTM and CDR2 is ANQGSEA. The CDR3 protein is CSVGDRGIAIQYF. CDR3 bases: TGCAGCGTAGGGGACAGGGGGATTGCCATTCAGTACTTC.

V and J are TRBV5-1 and TRBJ2-6; TRBD1 matches 9 bases. Germline trimming cut 9 bases from V and 2 bases from J; bases unmatched to any gene: 6. The germline CDR1 and CDR2 sequences are SGHRS and YFSETQ. This CDR3 is built from 15 residues. The CDR3 DNA reads as TGCGCCACCCGACAGGGGGGTGCTGGGGCCAACGTCCTGACTTTC. It specifies CATRQGGAGANVLTF. Looking up the rest from reference TRBV5-1 and TRBJ2-6 gives the full variable domain: KAGVTQTPRYLIKTRGQQVTLSCSPISGHRSVSWYQQTPGQGLQFLFEYFSETQRNKGNFPGRFSGRQFSNSRSEMNVSTLELGDSALYLCATRQGGAGANVLTFGAGSRLTVL.

A few counts support this clone. This chain uses TRBV4-2 with TRBJ2-3; TRBD2 agrees at 10 bases. The V gene end was trimmed by 9 bases and the J gene end by 3 bases; junction bases not matched to a gene: 12. There are 16 residues in the CDR3. The V gene's germline CDR1 is LGHNA and CDR2 YNFKEQ. In DNA, the CDR3 is TGTGCCAGTCAAGGGGTAGCGGGGGGCGGAACAGATACGCAGTATTTT. It encodes CASQGVAGGGTDTQYF.

In this sample, this clone turned up many times. V and J are TRBV5-1 and TRBJ2-7, with 7 nucleotides matching TRBD1. Per the germline V gene, CDR1 is SGHRS and CDR2 is YFSETQ. Losses at the gene ends were 1 base for V and 2 bases for J; bases not matched to a gene: 6. This CDR3 contains 15 residues. CDR3 region: CASSLTGVSTYEQYF. The CDR3 DNA reads as TGCGCCAGCAGCTTGACAGGGGTTAGTACCTACGAGCAGTACTTC.

This clone was recorded at least ten times. The CDR3 DNA reads TGTGCCAGCAGCTTAGGGGCGGGACCTGAGCAGTTCTTC. It yields the protein CASSLGAGPEQFF. The chain employs TRBV11-2 and TRBJ2-1; tentative D call: TRBD2 (6 bases). Trimming shortened V by 1 base and J by 9 bases, and 10 bases separated the two germline ends. Germline V gives CDR1 SGHAT, CDR2 FQNNGV. CDR3 size: 13 residues.

The V gene is TRBV6-5, the J gene TRBJ2-2; D uncertain. Between the trimmed V and J ends, which lost 5 bases and 1 base, there was a span of 11 bases. Germline V gene lookup returns CDR1 MNHEY and CDR2 SVGAGI. The CDR3 covers 15 residues. CDR3 sequence reads: CASSPESGNTGELFF. CDR3 bases: TGTGCCAGCAGTCCCGAGTCTGGGAACACCGGGGAGCTGTTTTTT.

CDR3 in amino acids: CASSLDGTRGYTF. DNA for the CDR3: TGTGCCAGCAGCTTAGATGGGACACGAGGCTACACCTTC. J is TRBJ1-2 and V is TRBV7-3, with a tentative D call TRBD1 (6 bases). Germline V gene sequence: CDR1 SGHTA, CDR2 FQGTGA. The CDR3 extends over 13 amino acids. The ends were cut back, 2 bases at V and 8 bases at J, with 12 bases in the middle. Together with reference TRBV7-3 and TRBJ1-2, the CDR3 gives the full variable domain: GAGVSQTPSNKVTEKGKYVELRCDPISGHTALYWYRQSLGQGPEFLIYFQGTGAADDSGLPNDRFFAVRPEGSVSTLKIQRTERGDSAVYLCASSLDGTRGYTFGSGTRLTVV.

For this clone: One end of the junction is discordant with germline, which a read error may explain. J is TRBJ1-6 and V is TRBV11-1; D remains unclear. This CDR3 is 13 amino acids long. CDR1 and CDR2 from the germline V gene are SGHAT and FQDESV (reference sequence). In nucleotides, the CDR3 is TGTGCCAGCAGCTTGGAGAATAACTCACCCCTCCACTTT. Translating gives CASSLENNSPLHF. Combining the CDR3 with reference TRBV11-1 and TRBJ1-6 gives the whole variable domain EAEVAQSPRYKITEKSQAVAFWCDPISGHATLYWYRQILGQGPELLVQFQDESVVDDSQLPKDRFSAERLKGVDSTLKIQPAELGDSAMYLCASSLENNSPLHFGNGTRLTVT.

This clone was counted between two and nine times. The chain combines TRBV6-5 with TRBJ2-3; D not resolved. The CDR3 spans 13 residues. Germline V gives CDR1 MNHEY, CDR2 SVGAGI. V lost 6 bases and J lost 5, with 12 bases in between. CDR3 protein: CASSHKPGDTQYF. In DNA, the CDR3 is TGTGCCAGCAGCCATAAGCCGGGAGATACGCAGTATTTT.

The sample holds a few counts of this clone. This chain links TRBV9 with TRBJ1-2; 8 bases are a match to TRBD1. CDR3 length: 13 residues. V was clipped by 2 bases and J by 4 bases; unmatched bases: 1. Per the germline V gene, CDR1 is SGDLS and CDR2 is YYNGEE. CDR3 in amino acids: CASSVGQGYGYTF. The CDR3 DNA sequence: TGTGCCAGCAGCGTTGGACAGGGCTATGGCTACACCTTC.